The present TCR beta chain was sequenced within a study of regulatory T cells in long-lasting Graves disease. Time point denoted: newly diagnosed GD, antithyroid drugs for less than 3 months. PBMC-extracted RNA yielded the TCR library. HTBI primers from iRepertoire and Arm-PCR of CDR3 regions yielded the TCR beta libraries. One entry per CDR3 protein results from TCRdb running MiXCR on the multiplex PCR reads. The repertoire holds some 400,000 distinct CDR3 sequences, about 16% seen once, with approximately 16% in the top ten. This CDR3 is built from 12 residues. The germline gives CDR1 SGHAT, CDR2 FQNNGV. V lost 6 bases to trimming and J lost 12 bases, with 15 bases between them. This clonotype was recorded many times. These data were also reused for a study on T cells in Graves' hyperthyroidism and ophthalmopathy. Turning to that study: Hyperthyroidism patients were newly diagnosed, had disease duration under 2 months, and were aged 18 to 65 years.

This chain joins TRBV11-2 and TRBJ2-1; D not resolved. The receptor was derived from a woman between 25 and 40 years old with Graves disease. Sequencing was performed on peripheral blood mononuclear cells (PBMCs), taken at new diagnosis, from a patient treated with antithyroid drugs. CDR3 bases: TGTGCCAGCAGGCGACCCCCGAACGGGCAGTTCTTC. Protein: CASRRPPNGQFF.